The T cell receptor beta chain described here comes from a study of OX40 agonist ivuxolimab in advanced cancers. As for the study in general: Intravenous ivuxolimab at 0.01 to 10 mg/kg was given to patients every 2 weeks.

This table comes from immunoSEQ multiplex PCR, and its TCRdb copy is limited to in-frame clones, with some not included. The table lists roughly 68,000 clones, more than 80% of them singletons. CDR1 SGHAT and CDR2 FQNNGV come from the germline V gene. The CDR3 totals 14 residues. V lost 0 bases to trimming and J lost 3 bases, with 9 bases between them. People who had autoimmune disease history or systemic immunosuppression were excluded. In its sample, this clone was seen a few times. The sample contains more than one DNA sequence encoding this CDR3. The sample here was CD4+ or CD8+ T cells sorted from blood, taken in a trial of the OX40 agonist ivuxolimab. This sequence originates from an adult with an advanced solid tumor such as melanoma, head and neck, liver or kidney cancer. The chain has TRBV11-2 and TRBJ2-7; D might be TRBD2 (5 bases). The CDR3 DNA reads as TGTGCCAGCAGCTTAGATCCCGCGGGCTACGAGCAGTACTTC. Translation gives CASSLDPAGYEQYF.